This T cell receptor beta chain was captured in a study of T cells in women clearing cervical HPV infection. Generated by immunoSEQ multiplex PCR, the TCRdb table keeps only in-frame clones and is missing some. This table lists around 9,200 clones. Sequencing was carried out using blood buffy coat. The sequence derives from a woman between 18 and 70 years old with a cervical HPV16 infection that either progressed to CIN3+ or cleared (not recorded which).

The sequenced part of the CDR3 DNA is TGTGCCAGTAGTCTCCACGGGACTCAATCGGTACAGCCC. Encoded protein: CASSLHGTQSVQP. In full, the CDR3 reads CASSLHGTQSVQPQHF. V gene TRBV19 combines with J gene TRBJ1-5, with a weak D call TRBD1 (5 bases). The CDR3 end is not reached by the read, which stops 3 residues before it; the germline J gene fills it in. Germline V CDR1 and CDR2: LNHDA, SQIVND (reference sequence). CDR3 length: 16 amino acids. Trimming removed 5 bases at V and 7 bases at J, with 21 bases between.